This section outlines one T cell receptor beta chain sequence together with its context. What it recognizes is unknown. This entry is derived from a study of cytomegalovirus exposure and HLA in healthy donors. A multiplex PCR was run with 60 Vbeta primers and 13 Jbeta primers. The authors' processing: A later analysis counted 80 million or so unique TCR beta chains, roughly 11 million shared. Clones were sequenced by immunoSEQ multiplex PCR, and TCRdb holds only the in-frame ones, with some missing. V and J calls and clone size are as listed in that table; D and trimming were resolved from the DNA. This sample yields about 210,000 clones, of which 82% are seen a single time; roughly 6% belongs to the top ten. This CDR3 contains 19 residues. The germline gives CDR1 LNHDA, CDR2 SQIVND (reference sequence). V was pared by 1 base and J by 7 bases, with 18 bases of the junction left unmatched. Findings and limits, study-wide: The investigators catalogued 160 or so TCR beta chains as cytomegalovirus-associated.

This sequence was found in a man aged 40-50 years in good health and CMV-seropositive. Sequencing used PBMCs. The chain uses TRBV19 and TRBJ1-4, with TRBD1 matching 7 bases. The CDR3: CASSIAKGADSFVGEKLFF. Written as DNA, the CDR3 is TGTGCCAGTAGTATAGCCAAGGGGGCGGACTCTTTTGTGGGTGAAAAACTGTTTTTT.